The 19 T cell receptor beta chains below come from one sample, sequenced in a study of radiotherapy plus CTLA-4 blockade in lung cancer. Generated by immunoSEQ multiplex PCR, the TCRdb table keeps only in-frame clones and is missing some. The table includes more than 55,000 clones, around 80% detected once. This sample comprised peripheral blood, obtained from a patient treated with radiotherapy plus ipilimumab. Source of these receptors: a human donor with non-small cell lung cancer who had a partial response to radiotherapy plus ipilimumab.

The CDR3 region has the DNA TGTGCCAGCAGCAAAACAGGCACAGATACGCAGTATTTT. Translated: CASSKTGTDTQYF. V and J are TRBV5-6 and TRBJ2-3; no reliable D call. Germline assignment: CDR1 SGHDT and CDR2 YYEEEE. With 4 bases removed from V and 1 base from J, the gap between germline ends came to 7 bases. The CDR3 is 13 residues long. Supplemented by reference TRBV5-6 and TRBJ2-3, the full variable domain reads DAGVTQSPTHLIKTRGQQVTLRCSPKSGHDTVSWYQQALGQGPQFIFQYYEEEERQRGNFPDRFSGHQFPNYSSELNVNALLLGDSALYLCASSKTGTDTQYFGPGTRLTVL.

The CDR3 region has the DNA TGTGCCAGCAGTCCCACAGGGGGCACGAATTCACCCCTCCACTTT. Residues: CASSPTGGTNSPLHF. The chain carries TRBV27 and TRBJ1-6, with 9 bases identical to TRBD1. The CDR3 totals 15 residues. Unmatched junction bases numbered 6, after V lost 5 bases and J lost 7 bases. Germline CDR1 reads MNHEY; CDR2 reads SMNVEV (reference sequence).

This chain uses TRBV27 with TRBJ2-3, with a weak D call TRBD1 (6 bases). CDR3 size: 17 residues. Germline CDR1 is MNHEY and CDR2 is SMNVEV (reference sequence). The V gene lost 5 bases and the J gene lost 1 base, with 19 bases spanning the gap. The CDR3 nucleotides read TGTGCCAGCAGTCCACGGCTTACAGGGATCCGCACAGATACGCAGTATTTT. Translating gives CASSPRLTGIRTDTQYF.

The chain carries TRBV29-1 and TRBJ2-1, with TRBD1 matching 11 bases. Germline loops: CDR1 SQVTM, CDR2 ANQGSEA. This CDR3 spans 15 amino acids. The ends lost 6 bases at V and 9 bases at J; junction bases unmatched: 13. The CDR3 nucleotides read TGCAGCGTGGCAATGGGTGGACAGGGGGCAAGTGAGCAGTTCTTC. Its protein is CSVAMGGQGASEQFF.

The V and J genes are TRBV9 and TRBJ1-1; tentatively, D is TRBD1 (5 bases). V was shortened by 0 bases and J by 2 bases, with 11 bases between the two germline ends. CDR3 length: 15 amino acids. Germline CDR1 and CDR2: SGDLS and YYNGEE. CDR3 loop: CASSVVAGYNTEAFF. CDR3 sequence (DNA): TGTGCCAGCAGCGTAGTGGCAGGGTACAACACTGAAGCTTTCTTT. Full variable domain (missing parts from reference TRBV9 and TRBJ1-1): DSGVTQTPKHLITATGQRVTLRCSPRSGDLSVYWYQQSLDQGLQFLIQYYNGEERAKGNILERFSAQQFPDLHSELNLSSLELGDSALYFCASSVVAGYNTEAFFGQGTRLTVV.

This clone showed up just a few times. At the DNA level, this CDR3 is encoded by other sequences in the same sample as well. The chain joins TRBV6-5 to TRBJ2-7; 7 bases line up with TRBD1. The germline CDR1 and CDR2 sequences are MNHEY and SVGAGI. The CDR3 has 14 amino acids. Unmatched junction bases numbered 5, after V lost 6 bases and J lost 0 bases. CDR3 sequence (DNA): TGTGCCAGCAGAGCGACAGGGAGCTCCTACGAGCAGTACTTC. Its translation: CASRATGSSYEQYF.

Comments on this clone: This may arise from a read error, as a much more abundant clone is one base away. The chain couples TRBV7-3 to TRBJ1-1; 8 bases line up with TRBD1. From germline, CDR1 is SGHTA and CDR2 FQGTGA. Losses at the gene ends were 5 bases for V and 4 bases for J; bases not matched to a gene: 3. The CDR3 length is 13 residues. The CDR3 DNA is TGTGCCAGCAGCCGTGACAGGGGCACTGAAGCTTTCTTT. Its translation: CASSRDRGTEAFF. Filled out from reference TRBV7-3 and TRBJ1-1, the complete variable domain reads GAGVSQTPSNKVTEKGKYVELRCDPISGHTALYWYRQSLGQGPEFLIYFQGTGAADDSGLPNDRFFAVRPEGSVSTLKIQRTERGDSAVYLCASSRDRGTEAFFGQGTRLTVV.

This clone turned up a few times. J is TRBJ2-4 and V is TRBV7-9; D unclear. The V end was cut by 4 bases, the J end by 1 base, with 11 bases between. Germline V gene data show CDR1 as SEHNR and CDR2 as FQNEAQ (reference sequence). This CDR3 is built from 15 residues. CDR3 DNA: TGTGCCAGCAGCTCCCGGGTCCAGGCCAAAAACATTCAGTACTTC. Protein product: CASSSRVQAKNIQYF.

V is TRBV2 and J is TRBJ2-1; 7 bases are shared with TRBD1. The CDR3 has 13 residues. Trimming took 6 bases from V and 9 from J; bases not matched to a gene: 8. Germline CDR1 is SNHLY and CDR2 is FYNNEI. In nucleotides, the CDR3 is TGTGCCAGCAGCCTAGACAGGGCGGGTGAGCAGTTCTTC. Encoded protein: CASSLDRAGEQFF.

The CDR3 sequence: CASSLAGSSTDTQYF. The CDR3 bases are TGTGCCAGCAGTCTAGCGGGGAGTAGCACAGATACGCAGTATTTT. The V and J genes are TRBV6-5 and TRBJ2-3; 9 bases are a match to TRBD2. Trimming cost V 5 bases and J 0 bases; bases outside gene matches: 3. The CDR3 covers 15 residues. Germline V gene sequence: CDR1 MNHEY, CDR2 SVGAGI.

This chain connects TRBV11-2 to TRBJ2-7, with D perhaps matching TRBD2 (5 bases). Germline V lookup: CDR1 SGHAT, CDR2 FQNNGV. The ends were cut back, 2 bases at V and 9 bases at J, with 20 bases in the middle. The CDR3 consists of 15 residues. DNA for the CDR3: TGTGCCAGCAGCTTACAGAGCGGCCATCAGTCCGGGCAGTACTTC. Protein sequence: CASSLQSGHQSGQYF.

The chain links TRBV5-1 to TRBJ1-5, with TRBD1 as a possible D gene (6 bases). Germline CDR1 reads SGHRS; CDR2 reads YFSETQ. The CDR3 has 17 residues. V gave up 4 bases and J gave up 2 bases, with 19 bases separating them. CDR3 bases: TGCGCCAGCAGCCCCTTTGGGACAACAATGGGCAATCAGCCCCAGCATTTT. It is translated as CASSPFGTTMGNQPQHF.

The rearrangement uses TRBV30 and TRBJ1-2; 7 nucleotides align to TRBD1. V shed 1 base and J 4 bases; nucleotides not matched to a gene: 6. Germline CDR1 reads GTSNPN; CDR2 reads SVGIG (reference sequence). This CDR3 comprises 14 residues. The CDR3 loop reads CAWSAQGRSYGYTF. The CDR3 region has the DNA TGTGCCTGGAGTGCACAGGGGAGGAGCTATGGCTACACCTTC.

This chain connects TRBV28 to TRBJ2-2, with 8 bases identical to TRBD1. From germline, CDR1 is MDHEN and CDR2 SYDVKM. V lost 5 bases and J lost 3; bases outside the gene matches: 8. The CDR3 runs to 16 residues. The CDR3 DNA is TGTGCCAGCAGTGGGTTAGGACAGGGATACACCGGGGAGCTGTTTTTT. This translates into CASSGLGQGYTGELFF.

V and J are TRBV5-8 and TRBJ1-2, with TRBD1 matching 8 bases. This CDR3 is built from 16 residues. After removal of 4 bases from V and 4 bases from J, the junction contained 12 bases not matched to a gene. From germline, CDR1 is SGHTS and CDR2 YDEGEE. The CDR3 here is CASSTTRGDRSYGYTF. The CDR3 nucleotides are TGTGCCAGCAGCACCACCCGCGGGGACAGGAGCTATGGCTACACCTTC.

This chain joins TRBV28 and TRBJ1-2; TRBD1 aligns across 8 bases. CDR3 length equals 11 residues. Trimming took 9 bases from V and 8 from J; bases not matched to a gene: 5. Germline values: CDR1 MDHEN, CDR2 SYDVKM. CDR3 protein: CASQGAVGYTF. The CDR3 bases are TGTGCCAGTCAGGGGGCTGTCGGCTACACCTTC.

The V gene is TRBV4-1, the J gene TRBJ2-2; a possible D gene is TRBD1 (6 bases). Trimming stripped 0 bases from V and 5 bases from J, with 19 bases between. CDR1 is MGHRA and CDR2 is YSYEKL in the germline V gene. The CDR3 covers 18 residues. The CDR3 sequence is CASSQDQGQGGLTGELFF. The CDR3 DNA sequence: TGCGCCAGCAGCCAAGACCAGGGGCAGGGTGGATTGACCGGGGAGCTGTTTTTT.

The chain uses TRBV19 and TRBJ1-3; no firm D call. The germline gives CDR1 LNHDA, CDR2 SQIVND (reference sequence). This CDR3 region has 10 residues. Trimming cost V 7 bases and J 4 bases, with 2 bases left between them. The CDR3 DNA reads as TGTGCCAGTACGGGAAACACCATATATTTT. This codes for CASTGNTIYF.

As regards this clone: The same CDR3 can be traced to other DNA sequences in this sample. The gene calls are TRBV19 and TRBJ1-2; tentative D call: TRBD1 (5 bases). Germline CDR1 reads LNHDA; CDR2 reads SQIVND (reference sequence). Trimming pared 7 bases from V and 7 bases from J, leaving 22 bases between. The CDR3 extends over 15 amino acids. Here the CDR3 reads CASTSIARDDGGYTF. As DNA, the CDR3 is TGTGCCAGTACCAGTATAGCGCGGGACGACGGTGGCTACACCTTC.